This T cell receptor beta chain was retrieved from a study of T cell responses to AZD1222 COVID-19 vaccine. Whole-study findings and limits: Close to half of all spike-specific TCRs reportedly target regions of the variants that are unmutated.

Points on this clone: Its specificity is unknown.

The protocol was immunoSEQ multiplex PCR, while the TCRdb copy is restricted to in-frame clones and leaves out a portion. The table shows more than 250,000 clones, with approximately 95% occurring only once. Germline loops: CDR1 MDHEN, CDR2 SYDVKM. This CDR3 contains 13 residues. V trimming: 3 bases; J trimming: 7 bases; junction bases outside the gene matches: 5. The chain is built from TRBV28 and TRBJ2-5, with 7 bases aligning to TRBD1. The sequence was collected from an adult in good health. The sequenced sample was peripheral blood, obtained on day 0 of AZD1222 vaccination. CDR3 sequence reads: CASSFPTGATQYF. The CDR3 nucleotides read TGTGCCAGCAGTTTTCCTACAGGGGCGACCCAGTACTTC.